Each of the 2 T cell receptor beta chains below was sequenced from the same sample in a study of shared clonotypes between healthy human individuals (TCRdb year 2020). The library was built by means of the immunoSEQ multiplex PCR assay. As stored in TCRdb, this immuneACCESS dataset retains in-frame rearrangements with V and J assigned. A fraction of the clones does not appear; measured against another copy, unresolved V genes explain less than half of the discrepancy, and the remainder lacks a known reason. For this sample there are more than 2 million clones; under 97% appear just once. Jointly, the top ten make up about 0.13% of the sample. Sequenced sample: naive CD4+ T cells sorted from blood. The intended sense of this specimen's cell subset or site label: CD45RA+ positively selected. These receptors originate from a man aged 18 to 29 in good health.

This clone was found once. This rearrangement joins TRBV29-1 to TRBJ2-1; 8 bases fit TRBD1. The CDR3 has 13 amino acids. CDR1 and CDR2 from the germline V gene are SQVTM and ANQGSEA. The junction had 4 bases not matched to a gene; V was cut back by 7 bases and J by 2 bases. CDR3 sequence: CSGQGSTYNEQFF. Here the CDR3 DNA reads TGCAGCGGACAGGGGAGTACCTACAATGAGCAGTTCTTC.

This chain joins TRBV7-9 and TRBJ1-2; D possibly corresponds to TRBD1 (6 bases). V was trimmed by 3 bases and J by 5 bases, leaving 10 bases between them. CDR1 SEHNR and CDR2 FQNEAQ come from the germline V gene (reference sequence). The CDR3 extends over 13 amino acids. The CDR3 DNA sequence: TGTGCCAGCAGCTTTTCACAGGGTTATGGCTACACCTTC. Residues: CASSFSQGYGYTF.